The 25 T cell receptor beta chains below were found in one sample sequenced in a study of CDR3 diversity in severe acne (dated by TCRdb to between 2019 and 2020). Library preparation used PCR. Sequencing was carried out with an Illumina HiSeq 2000. The public reads were run again by TCRdb, first through fastp at Q25 and then through MiXCR, and only productive beta chains were kept. Here each entry gathers all rows of one CDR3 protein and keeps the most common genes and DNA. Counted in this sample were fewer than 100,000 distinct CDR3 sequences; about 54% of them appeared once. The top ten constitute roughly an eighth of the sample. The sequenced sample was blood. The receptors come from a male donor in good health, without acne.

This clonotype was detected many times. The J gene is TRBJ2-3, the V gene TRBV2, with D unresolved. CDR1 SNHLY and CDR2 FYNNEI come from the germline V gene. The CDR3 runs to 12 residues. Trimming took 5 bases from V and 5 from J, leaving 8 bases between them. CDR3 amino acids: CASSFTEDTQYF. In DNA form, the CDR3 reads TGTGCCAGCAGTTTCACGGAAGATACGCAGTATTTT.

V and J are TRBV5-1 and TRBJ2-1; 9 bases match TRBD1. The V gene's germline CDR1 is SGHRS and CDR2 YFSETQ. The V and J ends lost 4 bases and 6 bases, in that order; junction bases with no gene match: 5. The CDR3 consists of 14 residues. CDR3 sequence: CASSIGQGSNEQFF. In DNA, the CDR3 is TGCGCCAGCAGCATTGGACAGGGGAGCAATGAGCAGTTCTTC. The variable domain in full, with the rest retrieved from reference TRBV5-1 and TRBJ2-1, is KAGVTQTPRYLIKTRGQQVTLSCSPISGHRSVSWYQQTPGQGLQFLFEYFSETQRNKGNFPGRFSGRQFSNSRSEMNVSTLELGDSALYLCASSIGQGSNEQFFGPGTRLTVL.

This chain connects TRBV20-1 to TRBJ2-3, with TRBD2 identical over 13 bases. The CDR3 runs 19 residues. The ends lost 4 bases at V and 4 bases at J; junction bases unmatched: 17. CDR1 and CDR2 from the germline V gene are DFQATT and SNEGSKA (reference sequence). CDR3 coding DNA: TGCAGTGCTAAGGAGGGACTAGCGGGACCCGAGGCCCCCCCAGATACGCAGTATTTT. This sequence encodes CSAKEGLAGPEAPPDTQYF.

The table lists this clonotype with many counts. This rearrangement joins TRBV24-1 to TRBJ2-7; D is perhaps TRBD2 (5 bases). The CDR3 loop spans 12 amino acids. Deletions cut 5 bases from V and 3 bases from J, with 7 bases between. CDR1 KGHDR and CDR2 SFDVKD come from the germline V gene. CDR3 sequence: CATSASGYEQYF. The CDR3 DNA reads as TGTGCCACCAGTGCCAGCGGCTACGAGCAGTACTTC.

This clonotype was recorded many times. The chain recombines TRBV12-3 or TRBV12-4 with TRBJ1-2; D uncertain. V lost 1 base to trimming and J lost 5 bases, with 8 bases between them. The CDR3 spans 13 residues. CDR3 nucleotide sequence: TGTGCCAGCAGTTTAGAGGTTCCATATGGCTACACCTTC. Encoded protein: CASSLEVPYGYTF.

V gene TRBV10-3 combines with J gene TRBJ2-7; 7 nucleotides align to TRBD2. CDR1 and CDR2 from the germline V gene are ENHRY and SYGVKD. Trimming at V came to 0 bases and at J to 5 bases, leaving 7 bases not matched to a gene. This CDR3 has 15 residues. The CDR3 region is CAISESGGSVHEQYF. CDR3 DNA sequence: TGTGCCATCAGTGAGTCTGGCGGGAGTGTCCACGAGCAGTACTTC.

The gene calls are TRBV19 and TRBJ1-1; D is unresolved. Per the germline V gene, CDR1 is LNHDA and CDR2 is SQIVND (reference sequence). This CDR3 spans 13 amino acids. V dropped 2 bases and J dropped 1 base, with 5 bases sitting between them. The CDR3 region is CASSIKSNTEAFF. The CDR3 nucleotides read TGTGCCAGTAGTATAAAGTCGAACACTGAAGCTTTCTTT.

This clonotype was seen ten or more times. The V gene is TRBV11-2, the J gene TRBJ2-3, with D possibly being TRBD1 or TRBD2 (5 bases each). Germline values: CDR1 SGHAT, CDR2 FQNNGV. Trimming took 6 bases from V and 0 from J, leaving 19 bases between them. The CDR3 extends over 17 amino acids. Written as DNA, the CDR3 is TGTGCCAGCAGTTACACCGGGACGACCCTAAGCACAGATACGCAGTATTTT. Amino acids: CASSYTGTTLSTDTQYF.

This clonotype was counted many times. V is TRBV20-1 and J is TRBJ2-6; no reliable D call. The CDR3 is 15 residues long. From germline, CDR1 is DFQATT and CDR2 SNEGSKA (reference sequence). Trimming pared 0 bases from V and 0 bases from J, leaving 6 bases between. In DNA form, the CDR3 reads TGCAGTGCTAGAGAGTTGCTCTCTGGGGCCAACGTCCTGACTTTC. Translating gives CSARELLSGANVLTF.

CDR3 loop: CASSLAATYEQYF. CDR3 bases: TGTGCCAGCAGCTTAGCGGCTACCTACGAGCAGTACTTC. The chain has TRBV7-9 and TRBJ2-7, with D unclear. With 0 bases removed from V and 2 bases from J, the gap between germline ends came to 5 bases. In germline, CDR1 is SEHNR, CDR2 FQNEAQ (reference sequence). The CDR3 has 13 amino acids.

This clonotype was seen repeatedly, ten times or more. The V and J genes are TRBV5-8 and TRBJ1-3; D is possibly TRBD1 (5 bases). From germline, CDR1 is SGHTS and CDR2 YDEGEE. The CDR3 sequence is 11 residues long. V shed 5 bases and J shed 7 bases, with 7 bases lying between them. CDR3 coding DNA: TGTGCCAGCAGGGAGGGGAACACCATATATTTT. Its translation: CASREGNTIYF.

This clonotype was observed at least ten times. The chain joins TRBV6-5 to TRBJ1-5; 9 bases align to TRBD1. Germline CDR1 reads MNHEY; CDR2 reads SVGAGI. This CDR3 has 14 amino acids. V lost 6 bases to trimming and J lost 4 bases; unmatched junction nucleotides: 4. The CDR3 protein is CASRRTGDNQPQHF. In DNA, the CDR3 is TGTGCCAGCAGGCGGACAGGGGATAATCAGCCCCAGCATTTT.

This clonotype was detected many times. The CDR3 protein is CASSSKGTGAYEQYF. The CDR3 bases are TGTGCCAGTAGTTCCAAAGGGACAGGCGCCTACGAGCAGTACTTC. The chain joins TRBV19 to TRBJ2-7, with 8 bases identical to TRBD1. V gave up 5 bases and J gave up 2 bases; unmatched junction bases: 8. The germline gives CDR1 LNHDA, CDR2 SQIVND (reference sequence). This CDR3 contains 15 residues.

The chain employs TRBV9 and TRBJ1-5, with TRBD1 identical over 8 bases. The CDR3 is 15 residues long. The junction had 8 bases not matched to a gene; V was cut back by 0 bases and J by 9 bases. Germline lookup yields CDR1 SGDLS and CDR2 YYNGEE. This CDR3 is CASSVGTGSHLPQHF. The CDR3 region has the DNA TGTGCCAGCAGCGTAGGGACAGGGTCCCACTTGCCCCAGCATTTT.

This clonotype was detected only a few times. This chain connects TRBV15 to TRBJ1-2; D is ambiguous. Germline V gene sequence: CDR1 LNHNV, CDR2 YYDKDF (reference sequence). Trimming stripped 0 bases from V and 1 base from J, with 9 bases between. The CDR3 length is 15 residues. CDR3 nucleotide sequence: TGTGCCACCAGCAGAGATCGTCACAGTAACTATGGCTACACCTTC. Its translation is CATSRDRHSNYGYTF.

Here the CDR3 reads CATSEPDSGANVLTF. The CDR3 DNA reads TGTGCCACCAGTGAGCCGGACTCTGGGGCCAACGTCCTGACTTTC. V gene TRBV24-1 combines with J gene TRBJ2-6; D is unclear. Per the germline V gene, CDR1 is KGHDR and CDR2 is SFDVKD. Trimming shortened V by 4 bases and J by 0 bases, and 6 bases separated the two germline ends. The CDR3 spans 15 residues.

This clonotype was detected many times. The chain employs TRBV27 and TRBJ2-7; D is perhaps TRBD2 (5 bases). CDR1 MNHEY and CDR2 SMNVEV come from the germline V gene (reference sequence). The CDR3 runs to 15 residues. Deletions cut 2 bases from V and 3 bases from J, with 14 bases between. CDR3 in DNA: TGTGCCAGCAGTTTAGTAGAGGGAACGGGCTACGAGCAGTACTTC. It translates to CASSLVEGTGYEQYF.

Many counts were recorded for this clonotype. The chain carries TRBV6-6 and TRBJ1-5; D might be TRBD1 (5 bases). Germline CDR1 is MNHNY and CDR2 is SVGAGI (reference sequence). This CDR3 contains 15 residues. V was cut by 2 bases and J by 7 bases, with 15 bases left in between. As DNA, the CDR3 is TGTGCCAGCAGTTACGATATTGAGAGGGGACAGCCCCAGCATTTT. Translated, it gives CASSYDIERGQPQHF.

The V call is TRBV20-1, the J call TRBJ2-5; TRBD2 aligns across 9 bases. The CDR3 has 15 residues. Germline assignment: CDR1 DFQATT and CDR2 SNEGSKA (reference sequence). Trimming at V came to 8 bases and at J to 3 bases, leaving 13 bases not matched to a gene. CDR3 DNA: TGCAGTACCATCGGGGAGACTAGCGGAGAAGAGACCCAGTACTTC. It specifies CSTIGETSGEETQYF.

The rearrangement joins TRBV19 to TRBJ1-1; D unclear. Germline V gives CDR1 LNHDA, CDR2 SQIVND (reference sequence). CDR3 length: 11 residues. V lost 5 bases and J 6 bases, leaving 7 bases between the germline ends. CDR3 residues: CASSFIAEAFF. CDR3 DNA sequence: TGTGCCAGTAGTTTTATCGCTGAAGCTTTCTTT.

The chain joins TRBV29-1 to TRBJ1-2; no clear D. Trimming pared 6 bases from V and 8 bases from J, leaving 13 bases between. Germline lookup yields CDR1 SQVTM and CDR2 ANQGSEA. The CDR3 covers 11 residues. The CDR3 is CSVAGNWGYTF. The CDR3 DNA reads TGCAGCGTGGCCGGGAATTGGGGCTACACCTTC. Supplemented by reference TRBV29-1 and TRBJ1-2, the full variable domain reads SAVISQKPSRDICQRGTSLTIQCQVDSQVTMMFWYRQQPGQSLTLIATANQGSEATYESGFVIDKFPISRPNLTFSTLTVSNMSPEDSSIYLCSVAGNWGYTFGSGTRLTVV.

Within the sample, this clonotype is medium-sized. The genes are TRBV10-3 and TRBJ2-7; TRBD2 aligns across 10 bases. The germline gives CDR1 ENHRY, CDR2 SYGVKD. CDR3 size: 14 residues. V lost 0 bases, J lost 6 bases, and 2 bases stayed unmatched. In DNA form, the CDR3 reads TGTGCCATCAGTGAGTCTAGCGGGAGGTCCGAGCAGTACTTC. Translating gives CAISESSGRSEQYF.

For this clonotype: No conserved phenylalanine or tryptophan is present at the end of the CDR3, so a read error is the likely explanation. The rearrangement uses TRBV19 and TRBJ1-5, with a possible D match to TRBD1 (6 bases). The V end was cut by 3 bases, the J end by 4 bases, with 13 bases between. Germline loops: CDR1 LNHDA, CDR2 SQIVND (reference sequence). The CDR3 loop spans 15 amino acids. The CDR3 DNA follows: TGTGCCAGTAGTATTAGGGGGGGGAGGAATCAGCCCCAGCATTCT. Translation gives CASSIRGGRNQPQHS.

This clonotype was counted only a few times. DNA for the CDR3: TGTGCCAGCAGCTTAGGTCGTTCGGCGGACACTGAAGCTTTCTTT. This codes for CASSLGRSADTEAFF. This sequence joins TRBV7-6 and TRBJ1-1; D is unclear. The CDR3 length is 15 residues. Looked up from germline, CDR1 is SGHVS and CDR2 is FNYEAQ. Trimming left V 1 base short and J 3 bases short, with 12 bases between.

This clonotype was picked up many times. The V and J genes are TRBV4-1 and TRBJ2-2, with TRBD2 identical over 13 bases. There are 18 residues in the CDR3. V was clipped by 4 bases and J by 2 bases; unmatched bases: 7. Germline V gene sequence: CDR1 MGHRA, CDR2 YSYEKL. The CDR3 here is CASSLTTSGGVNTGELFF. CDR3 DNA: TGCGCCAGCAGCCTGACCACTAGCGGGGGGGTTAACACCGGGGAGCTGTTTTTT.